This T cell receptor (beta chain) was obtained from a study of cytomegalovirus exposure and HLA in healthy donors. The overall study: Unique TCRs numbering roughly 85 million, obtained from HLA-typed donors, made up an early data release.

This PCR relied on a set of 60 Vbeta primers and 13 Jbeta primers. Repertoires were generated with immunoSEQ multiplex PCR, while TCRdb's copy carries only in-frame clones and drops some. The table has 310,000 or so clones, around nine tenths seen once. Of note for this clone: No antigen is known for it.

V shed 6 bases and J shed 10 bases, with 10 bases lying between them. The CDR3 spans 12 residues. Germline CDR1 is SNHLY and CDR2 is FYNNEI. General study results and limits: A later analysis linked a missense DCLRE1C variant to TCR beta V- and J-gene trimming. Reportedly, HLA-A and HLA-B alleles of most subjects were accurately predicted from TCR beta. Reports indicated that the classifier achieved high specificity and sensitivity in diagnosing cytomegalovirus status.

The chain joins TRBV2 to TRBJ1-6; a possible D gene is TRBD1 (5 bases). This receptor was taken from a woman between 18 and 30 years old in good health and CMV-seronegative. Sequencing was done on a sample of PBMCs. The CDR3 nucleotides are TGTGCCAGCAGACAATCAGGGTCACCCCTCCACTTT. Its translation is CASRQSGSPLHF.